One T cell receptor (beta chain) is described in this entry. Its antigen is not identified. The record originates from a study of cytomegalovirus exposure and HLA in healthy donors. Study findings and constraints: Researchers left out some V segments, among them TRBV6-2 and TRBV6-3, as indistinguishable.

Both 60 Vbeta primers and 13 Jbeta primers went into the PCR. As processed by the authors: Later, an analysis found some 80 million unique TCR beta chains, and approximately 10 million of these were shared. Libraries were prepared by immunoSEQ multiplex PCR; TCRdb keeps only in-frame clonotypes and omits some of them. That table gives V, J and clone size, and the DNA gave D and trimming. The sample lists about 170,000 clones; around four fifths were seen once. The CDR3 contains 14 residues. Germline V gives CDR1 ENHRY, CDR2 SYGVKD. The chain is built from TRBV10-3 and TRBJ2-5, with TRBD1 identical over 8 bases. The assigned J gene may be wrong: the sequence end matches TRBJ2-7 better. This receptor was obtained from a female donor in good health and CMV-seronegative. Sequenced: PBMCs. CDR3 protein: CAISVAGTGYEQYF. The CDR3 DNA is TGTGCCATCAGTGTGGCCGGGACAGGATACGAGCAGTACTTC.